This T cell receptor beta chain originates from a study of blood T cell repertoires in COVID-19 (dated by TCRdb to 2018 to 2020). In terms of the full investigation: Samples covering the acute and convalescent phases of COVID-19 were provided by collaborators in the United States, Italy and Spain. Where available, HLA class I and class II types were taken from metadata supplied by the sample provider and were not determined by assay-based typing. The samples were drawn from two sources: the first 160 participants of the ongoing ImmuneRACE study, and 1,000 to 1,500 subjects contributed by 6 global collaborators. A freely available public database, intended as a resource for researchers studying the immune response to SARS-CoV-2, is where the repertoires were released. The material from the prospective study consisted of cDNA or gDNA derived from T cells, B-cell-depleted T cells, or PBMCs. The sample metadata nearly always contained a de-identified subject ID, COVID-19 status, age in years and sex. Subjects who had been exposed to COVID-19, were actively infected with it, or had recovered from it provided the deeply sampled blood TCRbeta repertoires that made up the dataset. Summary of the overall study and its limitations: The amount of clinical and demographic metadata varied by source and participant and was provided uncurated.

At one collaborating source in Seattle, patients were enrolled during active infection and were followed longitudinally through the course of disease. The collaborating institutions used their own protocols to collect whole blood in K2EDTA tubes. For TCRbeta analysis, collaborators shipped samples in one of three forms: frozen whole blood, isolated PBMCs, or DNA extracted from either of those sample types. CDR1 SNHLY and CDR2 FYNNEI are derived from the germline V gene. The CDR3 numbers 14 residues from cysteine through phenylalanine. The read is trimmed to its CDR3 DNA, 42 bases read in frame from base 1. A distance of 11 bases separates the germline ends of V and J, which lose 7 bases and 2 bases respectively. The immunoSEQ Assay, a bias-controlled multiplex PCR, was used to amplify TCRbeta CDR3 regions from genomic DNA. As for how the authors treated the data: The number of nucleated cells in each sample was estimated from the amplification of reference gene primers within the assay. Sequence reads were collapsed and filtered to measure the absolute abundance of every unique TCRbeta CDR3 rearrangement. For each sample, productive Simpson clonality was calculated as the square root of Simpson's diversity index over productive rearrangements. Entries here come from immuneACCESS through TCRdb and include only in-frame sequences with V and J called. Some clones fail to appear in such tables; in the studies checked, an unresolved V gene covers under half of the shortfall, and the cause of the remainder is unknown. V, J and clone size are taken as reported in that table, and D and trimming were inferred from the DNA itself. The sample table shows more than 250,000 clones, and about 87% are seen once. The ten largest make up just under 6.5% of the sample.

A word on this clone: Its cognate antigen has yet to be identified. One base away there is no much larger clone; base qualities are not given.

In this chain, TRBV2 is recombined with TRBJ2-2; TRBD2 is a possible D gene, resting on 5 matching bases. The clonotype originates from a woman aged 45 to 65 with COVID-19, enrolled during active disease. The specimen sequenced was peripheral blood. This receptor has the CDR3 CASTLTRNTGELFF. The bases are TGTGCCAGCACCCTTACTAGAAACACCGGGGAGCTGTTTTTT.